The subject of this entry is one T cell receptor (beta chain). No antigen is known for it. Donors likely had unrecorded immune exposures despite being nominally healthy when sampled. This record comes from a study of cytomegalovirus exposure and HLA in healthy donors. Study observations and caveats: Prior analysis indicated that the majority of TCR beta V segments exhibited productivity approximately 90% or approximately 30% of the time. Of the V segments, some could not be distinguished, including TRBV6-2 and TRBV6-3, and were excluded.

The CDR3 length is 15 residues. Losses at the gene ends were 0 bases for V and 4 bases for J; bases not matched to a gene: 5. The germline gives CDR1 SGHNT, CDR2 YYREEE (reference sequence). 13 Jbeta primers and 60 Vbeta primers were used for the PCR. Here immunoSEQ multiplex PCR was the method, and the copy in TCRdb shows in-frame clones only, minus some. This listing includes around 140,000 clones. This clonotype was obtained from a woman in her forties or fifties in good health and CMV-seronegative. The V call is TRBV5-4, the J call TRBJ1-2, with 8 bases matching TRBD1. The source material was PBMCs. The CDR3 DNA reads as TGTGCCAGCAGCTTGGAAGGACAGGGACTCTATGGCTACACCTTC. Its protein product is CASSLEGQGLYGYTF.